This T cell receptor (beta chain) stems from a study of T-cell reconstitution after alpha-beta-depleted transplantation in children. This clonotype was recorded at least ten times. Molecular barcoding with unique molecular identifiers was used for the TCRbeta library. TCRdb ran MiXCR on the PCR reads and lists one entry per CDR3 protein. The sample shows a few hundred thousand distinct CDR3 sequences, around 18% of them seen only once. The specimen comprised PBMCs from the stem cell graft donor, sampled from the stem cell graft. The TCR was taken from a human donor who donated a stem cell graft to a child with acute lymphoblastic leukemia.

This CDR3 reads CASRLAGGYNEQFF. CDR3 DNA: TGTGCCAGCAGACTAGCGGGAGGTTACAATGAGCAGTTCTTC. The gene calls are TRBV12-3 or TRBV12-4 and TRBJ2-1; 12 bases are shared with TRBD2. V shed 6 bases, J shed 4 bases, and the junction held 1 base outside the gene matches. This CDR3 spans 14 amino acids.